These 9 T cell receptor beta chains were all obtained from the same sample, sequenced in a study of shared clonotypes between healthy human individuals. Sequencing used immunoSEQ multiplex PCR; TCRdb keeps in-frame clones, though not all of them. The sample lists about 480,000 clones, over 75% occurring once. What was sequenced was PBMCs. The receptors stem from a woman aged 40 to 49 in good health. Some clones in this sample may be carry-over from other donors' samples.

This chain connects TRBV5-1 to TRBJ2-2; D gene unclear. Germline V gene sequence: CDR1 SGHRS, CDR2 YFSETQ. The germline V and J ends were trimmed by 1 base and 5 bases, with 9 bases remaining between them. The CDR3 extends over 14 amino acids. The CDR3 loop is CASSLSSGTGELFF. CDR3 nucleotide sequence: TGCGCCAGCAGCTTGTCGTCTGGGACCGGGGAGCTGTTTTTT.

The CDR3 spells CASSVLSGARETQYF. The CDR3 DNA sequence: TGTGCCAGCAGTGTCCTTAGCGGGGCCAGAGAGACCCAGTACTTC. The rearrangement uses TRBV2 and TRBJ2-5, with TRBD2 matching over 8 bases. J lost 4 bases, V lost 4 bases, and 8 bases had no gene match. The length of the CDR3 is 15 residues. Looked up from germline, CDR1 is SNHLY and CDR2 is FYNNEI.

The sample holds a few counts of this clone. This chain uses TRBV11-2 with TRBJ1-2; a possible D gene is TRBD1 (5 bases). CDR3 length equals 13 residues. The germline V gene encodes CDR1 SGHAT and CDR2 FQNNGV. V gave up 5 bases and J gave up 3 bases, with 10 bases separating them. The CDR3 region has the DNA TGTGCCAGCAGCCCGGCGGGGGACTATGGCTACACCTTC. As protein: CASSPAGDYGYTF.

The V and J genes are TRBV11-2 and TRBJ2-7, with 9 nucleotides matching TRBD1. Germline loops: CDR1 SGHAT, CDR2 FQNNGV. V gave up 4 bases and J gave up 1 base; unmatched junction bases: 8. This CDR3 has 16 residues. The CDR3 is CASSSGDRDGSYEQYF. CDR3 nucleotides: TGTGCCAGCAGCTCCGGGGACAGGGACGGTTCCTACGAGCAGTACTTC.

J is TRBJ1-5 and V is TRBV2; D is uncertain. CDR1 is SNHLY, CDR2 FYNNEI, per germline. The V gene lost 6 bases and the J gene lost 0 bases, with 15 bases spanning the gap. This CDR3 is built from 16 residues. DNA for the CDR3: TGTGCCAGCAGCAAATCCCAGCGGTCTAGCAATCAGCCCCAGCATTTT. Translation: CASSKSQRSSNQPQHF.

The chain uses TRBV20-1 and TRBJ2-7; D remains ambiguous. V was trimmed by 1 base and J by 4 bases, leaving 5 bases between them. The germline V gene encodes CDR1 DFQATT and CDR2 SNEGSKA (reference sequence). The CDR3 length is 11 residues. This CDR3 reads CSARVGYEQYF. The CDR3 bases are TGCAGTGCTAGAGTGGGTTACGAGCAGTACTTC.

This clone was detected only once. The chain recombines TRBV11-3 with TRBJ2-7; the D call may be TRBD1 or TRBD2 (5 bases each). V dropped 5 bases and J dropped 2 bases, with 13 bases sitting between them. Germline V gives CDR1 SGHNT, CDR2 YENEEA. This CDR3 has 14 residues. CDR3 sequence reads: CASSPGTATYEQYF. The DNA for the CDR3 is TGTGCCAGCAGCCCCGGGACCGCCACCTACGAGCAGTACTTC.

The chain carries TRBV7-2 and TRBJ2-7; D perhaps matches TRBD2 (6 bases). CDR3 length: 14 amino acids. Germline-derived CDR1 and CDR2 are SGHTA and FQGNSA. Trimming took 4 bases from V and 2 from J, leaving 12 bases between them. The CDR3 sequence is CASSSGSKAYEQYF. In DNA form, the CDR3 reads TGTGCCAGCAGCTCCGGGAGTAAGGCCTACGAGCAGTACTTC. Combining the CDR3 with reference TRBV7-2 and TRBJ2-7 gives the whole variable domain GAGVSQSPSNKVTEKGKDVELRCDPISGHTALYWYRQSLGQGLEFLIYFQGNSAPDKSGLPSDRFSAERTGGSVSTLTIQRTQQEDSAVYLCASSSGSKAYEQYFGPGTRLTVT.

This clone was seen a few times. V usage is TRBV6-1 and J usage is TRBJ1-1, with D unresolved. The germline V gene has CDR1 MNHNS and CDR2 SASEGT. The CDR3 sequence is 12 residues long. V lost 5 bases and J 5 bases, leaving 9 bases between the germline ends. CDR3 sequence reads: CASSYRWTEAFF. Here the CDR3 DNA reads TGTGCCAGCAGTTATAGGTGGACTGAAGCTTTCTTT.